This entry features one T cell receptor beta chain sequence. Its antigen is unknown. The source of the sample is a study of T cells in localized non-small cell lung cancer. The CDR3 is 14 residues long. J lost 1 base, V lost 5 bases, and 4 bases had no gene match. Germline V gene lookup returns CDR1 SGHAT and CDR2 FQNNGV. Study outcomes and limitations: Of the top 100 tumor clones, median around 60 were in adjacent lung, about 26 among its top 100. Measurement of T cell clonality placed uninvolved adjacent lung highest, above the level in tumor.

The assay was immunoSEQ multiplex PCR, and TCRdb's table has in-frame clones only and misses some. The table records about 21,000 clones, approximately 87% of them present only once. This clonotype was sampled from a woman aged 35 to 75 with stage II squamous cell lung carcinoma. J is TRBJ1-1 and V is TRBV11-2; 7 nucleotides align to TRBD1. This material consisted of PBMCs, taken before any cancer treatment. CDR3 region: CASSPRTGNTEAFF. The CDR3 DNA is TGTGCCAGCAGCCCCCGGACAGGGAACACTGAAGCTTTCTTT.